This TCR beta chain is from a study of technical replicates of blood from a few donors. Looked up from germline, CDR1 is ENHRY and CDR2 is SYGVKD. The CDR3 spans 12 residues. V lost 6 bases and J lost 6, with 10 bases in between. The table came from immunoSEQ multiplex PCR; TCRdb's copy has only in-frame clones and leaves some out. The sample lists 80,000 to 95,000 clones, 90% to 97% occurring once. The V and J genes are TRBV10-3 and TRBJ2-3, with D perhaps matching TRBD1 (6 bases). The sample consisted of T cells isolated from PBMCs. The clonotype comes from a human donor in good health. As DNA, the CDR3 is TGTGCCATCAGCTCTACAGGGGATACGCAGTATTTT. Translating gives CAISSTGDTQYF.